This T cell receptor (beta chain) was captured by sequencing in a study of OX40 agonist ivuxolimab in advanced cancers. Study-level results: Doses of 0.1 to 3.0 mg/kg were accompanied by clonal expansion of CD4+ and CD8+ blood T cells by week 6.

V dropped 2 bases and J dropped 6 bases, with 11 bases sitting between them. Germline CDR1 SGHRS, CDR2 YFSETQ. The CDR3 loop spans 14 amino acids. Method: immunoSEQ multiplex PCR; TCRdb's copy keeps in-frame clones and lacks some. Among about 76,000 clones, about 82% were seen once, and the ten largest hold approximately 0.65%. Comments on this clone: Its antigen is as yet unknown.

The sample in question was CD4+ or CD8+ T cells sorted from blood, obtained in a trial of the OX40 agonist ivuxolimab. The receptor's source is an adult with an advanced solid tumor such as melanoma, head and neck, liver or kidney cancer. The chain has TRBV5-1 and TRBJ2-2; tentatively, D is TRBD1 or TRBD2 (6 bases each). CDR3 nucleotides: TGCGCCAGCAGCTTTAAGGGGGGACCCGGGGAGCTGTTTTTT. Protein: CASSFKGGPGELFF.